Described below is a single TCR beta chain sequence and its context. Its antigen is unknown. Per sample, a minimum of 6.5 million PBMCs were isolated. This entry comes from a study of blood T cells in healthy people across ages. Study-wide points: Diversity was higher, and naive CD4+ cells more numerous, in long-lived donors than in aged donors. The study could not conclusively compare naive and antigen-experienced cells, given its unsorted PBMCs. Estimated diversity, derived from one million T cells, was regarded as an underestimate.

The trim removed 4 bases at V and 7 bases at J, leaving 7 bases unmatched. This CDR3 is 13 amino acids long. Looked up from germline, CDR1 is LGHNA and CDR2 is YNFKEQ. Then a second PCR, running roughly 7 to 11 cycles, was carried out with a sample-barcoded 5' primer and a J-beta primer mix. MiXCR, run by TCRdb on the 5' RACE reads, gives a single entry per CDR3 protein. The data contain hundreds of thousands of distinct CDR3 sequences, approximately 30% of them seen just once; the ten biggest clones take up around 14%. The receptor was derived from a woman of 80 years or more in good health. J is TRBJ2-7 and V is TRBV4-2; 7 bases are shared with TRBD1. The sample comprised blood. The CDR3 coding sequence is TGTGCCAGCAGCCGACAGGGCGGCGAGGAGCAGTACTTC. It is translated as CASSRQGGEEQYF.